These 31 T cell receptor beta chains originate from one sample sequenced in a study of blood T cell repertoires in COVID-19. The table came from immunoSEQ multiplex PCR; TCRdb's copy has only in-frame clones and leaves some out. The data contain about 300,000 clones, approximately 92% of them singletons. What was sequenced was PBMCs or T cells enriched from blood (not recorded which). Source of these receptors: a woman in her 30s who had recovered from COVID-19.

The J gene is TRBJ2-7, the V gene TRBV10-3; a weak D match, TRBD1 (6 bases). This CDR3 comprises 14 residues. Per the germline V gene, CDR1 is ENHRY and CDR2 is SYGVKD. The V gene lost 3 bases and the J gene lost 5 bases, with 14 bases spanning the gap. CDR3 DNA: TGTGCCATCAGTGATTGGGGACAAGGAGACGAGCAGTACTTC. This translates into CAISDWGQGDEQYF.

The chain couples TRBV5-8 to TRBJ1-4; TRBD1 is a possible D gene (5 bases). The CDR3 consists of 15 residues. Trimming removed 1 base at V and 5 bases at J, with 12 bases between. Germline lookup yields CDR1 SGHTS and CDR2 YDEGEE. The CDR3 region has the DNA TGTGCCAGCAGCTTGAAGGGACTGCAGAATGAAAAACTGTTTTTT. The encoded protein is CASSLKGLQNEKLFF. The complete variable domain, with remaining parts taken from reference TRBV5-8 and TRBJ1-4, reads EAGVTQSPTHLIKTRGQQATLRCSPISGHTSVYWYQQALGLGLQFLLWYDEGEERNRGNFPPRFSGRQFPNYSSELNVNALELEDSALYLCASSLKGLQNEKLFFGSGTQLSVL.

The chain links TRBV5-5 to TRBJ1-5; 7 bases are a match to TRBD1. J lost 3 bases, V lost 3 bases, and 6 bases had no gene match. Per the germline V gene, CDR1 is SGHKS and CDR2 is YYEKEE (reference sequence). CDR3 length: 15 residues. The CDR3 is CASSSPDRDNQPQHF. The CDR3 coding sequence is TGTGCCAGCAGCTCACCCGACAGGGACAATCAGCCCCAGCATTTT.

V gene TRBV19 combines with J gene TRBJ2-1; 12 nucleotides agree with TRBD2. The CDR3 loop spans 12 amino acids. CDR1 is LNHDA, CDR2 SQIVND, per germline (reference sequence). With V trimmed by 9 bases and J by 10 bases, 4 bases remained unmatched. CDR3 sequence: CASGLAGSEQFF. For the CDR3, the DNA is TGTGCCAGCGGACTAGCGGGATCCGAGCAGTTCTTC. The full variable domain, in which reference TRBV19 and TRBJ2-1 provide the parts outside the CDR3, is DGGITQSPKYLFRKEGQNVTLSCEQNLNHDAMYWYRQDPGQGLRLIYYSQIVNDFQKGDIAEGYSVSREKKESFPLTVTSAQKNPTAFYLCASGLAGSEQFFGPGTRLTVL.

The gene calls are TRBV6-2 or TRBV6-3 and TRBJ2-2, with 8 bases matching TRBD2. V trimming: 4 bases; J trimming: 6 bases; junction bases outside the gene matches: 7. CDR1 and CDR2 from the germline V gene are MNHEY and SVGEGT. The CDR3 spans 15 residues. The chain's CDR3 is CASSWAGGRAGELFF. The DNA for the CDR3 is TGTGCCAGCAGTTGGGCGGGGGGTCGCGCCGGGGAGCTGTTTTTT.

This rearrangement joins TRBV29-1 to TRBJ2-7; possible D gene TRBD1, 5 bases. The CDR3 has 12 residues. Between the trimmed V and J ends, which lost 5 bases and 2 bases, there was a span of 10 bases. Germline V gene data show CDR1 as SQVTM and CDR2 as ANQGSEA. CDR3 sequence reads: CSVSDSAYEQYF. Here the CDR3 DNA reads TGCAGCGTTAGTGACAGTGCCTACGAGCAGTACTTC.

The rearrangement links TRBV30 to TRBJ1-4; D possibly corresponds to TRBD1 (6 bases). Trimming cost V 3 bases and J 4 bases, with 21 bases left between them. This CDR3 is 17 amino acids long. Germline V CDR1 and CDR2: GTSNPN, SVGIG (reference sequence). In nucleotides, the CDR3 is TGTGCCTGGAGCCCTATGGGGAGGGGGGGATTTAATGAAAAACTGTTTTTT. It specifies CAWSPMGRGGFNEKLFF.

V gene TRBV18 combines with J gene TRBJ1-2; the match to TRBD1 covers 7 bases. Germline trimming cut 8 bases from V and 0 bases from J; bases unmatched to any gene: 3. The CDR3 covers 13 residues. Germline lookup yields CDR1 KGHSH and CDR2 LQKENI. CDR3 DNA sequence: TGTGCCAGCGACAGGGTTCCTAACTATGGCTACACCTTC. Its translation is CASDRVPNYGYTF. Full variable domain (outside the CDR3, taken from reference TRBV18 and TRBJ1-2): NAGVMQNPRHLVRRRGQEARLRCSPMKGHSHVYWYRQLPEEGLKFMVYLQKENIIDESGMPKERFSAEFPKEGPSILRIQQVVRGDSAAYFCASDRVPNYGYTFGSGTRLTVV.

This chain's CDR3 is CASSPGKKLEYGEQFF. In nucleotides, the CDR3 is TGTGCCAGCAGCCCTGGTAAAAAACTAGAATACGGTGAGCAGTTCTTC. The chain recombines TRBV7-2 with TRBJ2-1, with D perhaps TRBD2 (5 bases). Per germline, CDR1 SGHTA and CDR2 FQGNSA. The CDR3 is made up of 16 amino acids. V was cut by 5 bases and J by 9 bases, with 23 bases left in between. Full variable domain (rest looked up from reference TRBV7-2 and TRBJ2-1): GAGVSQSPSNKVTEKGKDVELRCDPISGHTALYWYRQSLGQGLEFLIYFQGNSAPDKSGLPSDRFSAERTGGSVSTLTIQRTQQEDSAVYLCASSPGKKLEYGEQFFGPGTRLTVL.

The genes are TRBV24-1 and TRBJ1-2, with D possibly being TRBD1 (5 bases). Germline values: CDR1 KGHDR, CDR2 SFDVKD. CDR3 length equals 13 residues. V gave up 3 bases and J gave up 6 bases, with 10 bases separating them. CDR3 residues: CATSDGAEDGYTF. CDR3 DNA: TGTGCCACCAGTGATGGGGCCGAGGATGGCTACACCTTC.

The CDR3 nucleotides are TGTGCCAGCACTTCCGGGACAGGGGTCTACGAGCAGTACTTC. It yields the protein CASTSGTGVYEQYF. The V call is TRBV7-2, the J call TRBJ2-7; 10 bases line up with TRBD1. Unmatched junction bases numbered 6, after V lost 7 bases and J lost 3 bases. The CDR3 runs to 14 residues. Germline CDR1 is SGHTA and CDR2 is FQGNSA.

The rearrangement links TRBV9 to TRBJ2-7, with 8 positions matching TRBD2. Losses at the gene ends were 4 bases for V and 3 bases for J; bases not matched to a gene: 12. This CDR3 is built from 16 residues. CDR1 and CDR2 from the germline V gene are SGDLS and YYNGEE. CDR3 DNA sequence: TGTGCCAGCAGCAGAGGGGCCAGCGGGAGTTTCTACGAGCAGTACTTC. This encodes CASSRGASGSFYEQYF.

V usage is TRBV4-3 and J usage is TRBJ2-1; D call uncertain. The CDR3 runs 15 residues. V dropped 5 bases and J dropped 4 bases, with 15 bases sitting between them. CDR1 and CDR2 from the germline V gene are LGHNA and YSLEER. DNA of the CDR3: TGCGCCAGCAGCAGCTCCTCCCCCCTATACAATGAGCAGTTCTTC. Its translation: CASSSSSPLYNEQFF.

The V gene is TRBV30, the J gene TRBJ2-7; 9 nucleotides line up with TRBD1. The CDR3 spans 16 residues. In germline, CDR1 is GTSNPN, CDR2 SVGIG (reference sequence). V lost 1 base and J lost 5; bases outside the gene matches: 12. In DNA form, the CDR3 reads TGTGCCTGGAGTGCCAATCCCAACAGGGGGCGCAACGAGCAGTACTTC. It translates to CAWSANPNRGRNEQYF.

The chain carries TRBV28 and TRBJ2-7, with 9 bases that match TRBD2. With 4 bases clipped from V and 6 bases from J, the junction kept 10 bases outside the gene matches. Germline CDR1 and CDR2: MDHEN and SYDVKM. The CDR3 runs to 15 residues. The CDR3 is CASSYSGSSPGEQYF. The CDR3 DNA sequence: TGTGCCAGCAGTTATAGCGGGAGCTCCCCCGGCGAGCAGTACTTC. Filled out from reference TRBV28 and TRBJ2-7, the complete variable domain reads DVKVTQSSRYLVKRTGEKVFLECVQDMDHENMFWYRQDPGLGLRLIYFSYDVKMKEKGDIPEGYSVSREKKERFSLILESASTNQTSMYLCASSYSGSSPGEQYFGPGTRLTVT.

This clone was observed a single time. The chain employs TRBV10-1 and TRBJ2-7, with 9 bases fitting TRBD2. This CDR3 contains 16 residues. The ends lost 1 base at V and 5 bases at J; junction bases unmatched: 9. CDR1 and CDR2 (germline): WNHNN, SYGVQD (reference sequence). The chain's CDR3 is CASSELVQREEHEQYF. The CDR3 DNA sequence: TGCGCCAGCAGTGAGTTGGTCCAGCGGGAGGAGCACGAGCAGTACTTC.

The V and J genes are TRBV28 and TRBJ1-4; D not certain. The V gene lost 2 bases and the J gene lost 2 bases, with 9 bases spanning the gap. This CDR3 contains 15 residues. CDR1 MDHEN and CDR2 SYDVKM come from the germline V gene. The DNA for the CDR3 is TGTGCCAGCAGTTTAGGCGGTTGGACTAATGAAAAACTGTTTTTT. Its translation: CASSLGGWTNEKLFF.

The chain recombines TRBV5-1 with TRBJ2-3; 9 bases are a match to TRBD2. There are 14 residues in the CDR3. CDR1 and CDR2 (germline): SGHRS, YFSETQ. J gave up 3 bases and V 4 bases, and 3 bases lay outside the gene matches. The CDR3 sequence: CASSRLAGTDTQYF. DNA of the CDR3: TGCGCCAGCAGCCGTCTAGCGGGGACAGATACGCAGTATTTT.

Remarks on this clone: The sample contains more than one DNA sequence encoding this CDR3. The chain links TRBV18 to TRBJ1-4; the D is unclear. Germline V gene sequence: CDR1 KGHSH, CDR2 LQKENI. Trimming removed 2 bases from V and 1 base from J, with 5 bases in between. This CDR3 comprises 14 residues. CDR3 sequence: CASSPGLTNEKLFF. The CDR3 bases are TGTGCCAGCTCACCAGGACTAACTAATGAAAAACTGTTTTTT.

The V gene is TRBV7-8, the J gene TRBJ2-7, with no clear D. V lost 5 bases and J 2 bases, leaving 7 bases between the germline ends. The V gene's germline CDR1 is SGHVS and CDR2 FQNEAQ. There are 12 residues in the CDR3. The CDR3 coding sequence is TGTGCCAGCAGCCCCGGAGCCTACGAGCAGTACTTC. Translating gives CASSPGAYEQYF.

This clone appeared a single time. At one end, the junction sequence differs from germline, possibly due to a read error. The V call is TRBV7-9, the J call TRBJ2-7; 7 nucleotides align to TRBD1. CDR1 and CDR2 (germline): SEHNR, FQNEAQ (reference sequence). The CDR3 is 14 residues long. The CDR3 sequence is CASSQPESGQKINF. CDR3 DNA sequence: TGTGCCAGCAGCCAACCTGAATCGGGACAGAAAATTAACTTC.

V usage is TRBV2 and J usage is TRBJ1-2; 10 positions agree with TRBD1. Germline V gene lookup returns CDR1 SNHLY and CDR2 FYNNEI. The CDR3 is 16 residues long. The J segment lost 3 bases and the V segment lost 3 bases, leaving 7 bases of the junction unmatched. DNA for the CDR3: TGTGCCAGCAGTGAGGGGGTGACAGGGGGCTACTATGGCTACACCTTC. Translating it yields CASSEGVTGGYYGYTF. Complete variable domain (other parts from reference TRBV2 and TRBJ1-2): EPEVTQTPSHQVTQMGQEVILRCVPISNHLYFYWYRQILGQKVEFLVSFYNNEISEKSEIFDDQFSVERPDGSNFTLKIRSTKLEDSAMYFCASSEGVTGGYYGYTFGSGTRLTVV.

V is TRBV2 and J is TRBJ2-4; 10 nucleotides match TRBD2. CDR3 size: 15 residues. V dropped 6 bases and J dropped 8; count of bases not matched to a gene: 10. Germline V gene data show CDR1 as SNHLY and CDR2 as FYNNEI. CDR3 amino acids: CASSQTISGRDIQYF. Written as DNA, the CDR3 is TGTGCCAGCAGCCAGACGATCAGCGGGAGGGACATTCAGTACTTC.

This CDR3 reads CASTRAGGQDEQFF. DNA for the CDR3: TGTGCCAGCACCCGAGCGGGAGGGCAGGATGAGCAGTTCTTC. This sequence joins TRBV3-1 (or the pseudogene TRBV3-2) and TRBJ2-1, with 10 bases lining up with TRBD2. The CDR3 is 14 amino acids. Losses at the gene ends were 7 bases for V and 8 bases for J; bases not matched to a gene: 8. Looked up from germline, CDR1 is LGHDT and CDR2 is YNNKEL (reference sequence).

This clone has just one count. This chain joins TRBV25-1 and TRBJ2-5; D might be TRBD1 (5 bases). This CDR3 has 14 amino acids. Germline CDR1 and CDR2: MGHDK and SYGVNS. Trimming took 3 bases from V and 5 from J, leaving 13 bases between them. Written as DNA, the CDR3 is TGTGCCAGCAGTGAGTCCAGGGCTGGTGAGACCCAGTACTTC. Translated, it gives CASSESRAGETQYF.

The chain links TRBV15 to TRBJ2-3, with D maybe TRBD2 (6 bases). V lost 6 bases, J lost 2 bases, and 12 bases lay in between. The CDR3 sequence is 14 residues long. Germline-derived CDR1 and CDR2 are LNHNV and YYDKDF (reference sequence). Written as DNA, the CDR3 is TGTGCCACCAGGAGGGACTTTAACACAGATACGCAGTATTTT. Translating it yields CATRRDFNTDTQYF.

The chain carries TRBV4-3 and TRBJ1-1, with 7 positions matching TRBD1. The CDR3 extends over 17 amino acids. The germline V gene has CDR1 LGHNA and CDR2 YSLEER. With 1 base clipped from V and 0 bases from J, the junction kept 8 bases outside the gene matches. The DNA for the CDR3 is TGCGCCAGCAGCCAAGGGACAGGACCTACGATGAACACTGAAGCTTTCTTT. This encodes CASSQGTGPTMNTEAFF.

V and J are TRBV21-1 and TRBJ2-7; TRBD2 is the table's D call, not checked against the DNA. TRBV21-1 is labeled a pseudogene. This CDR3 spans 15 amino acids. The CDR3 sequence: CASSKRGGTANEQYF. The CDR3 DNA follows: TGTGCCAGCAGCAAAAGGGGGGGTACAGCTAACGAGCAGTACTTC.

V usage is TRBV4-1 and J usage is TRBJ1-3; 12 nucleotides match TRBD1. Germline V gives CDR1 MGHRA, CDR2 YSYEKL. CDR3 length: 17 residues. V gave up 0 bases and J gave up 5 bases; unmatched junction bases: 5. The CDR3 bases are TGCGCCAGCAGCCAAGACGGGACAGGGGGCTATAGAAACACCATATATTTT. Protein sequence: CASSQDGTGGYRNTIYF.

The CDR3 nucleotides read TGTGCCAGCAGCTTGGTGGGTGGAGGGGACGAGCAGTACTTC. Translating gives CASSLVGGGDEQYF. The chain uses TRBV5-8 and TRBJ2-7; a weak D match, TRBD2 (6 bases). CDR1 and CDR2 (germline): SGHTS, YDEGEE. Trimming left V 0 bases short and J 5 bases short, with 12 bases between. This CDR3 region has 14 residues.

The chain carries TRBV4-3 and TRBJ2-1, with 11 nucleotides matching TRBD2. Germline CDR1 and CDR2: LGHNA and YSLEER. The CDR3 covers 18 residues. J lost 9 bases, V lost 0 bases, and 13 bases had no gene match. CDR3 residues: CASSQDRFGSGRGLEQFF. DNA of the CDR3: TGCGCCAGCAGCCAAGATCGATTCGGTAGCGGGAGGGGCCTTGAGCAGTTCTTC.